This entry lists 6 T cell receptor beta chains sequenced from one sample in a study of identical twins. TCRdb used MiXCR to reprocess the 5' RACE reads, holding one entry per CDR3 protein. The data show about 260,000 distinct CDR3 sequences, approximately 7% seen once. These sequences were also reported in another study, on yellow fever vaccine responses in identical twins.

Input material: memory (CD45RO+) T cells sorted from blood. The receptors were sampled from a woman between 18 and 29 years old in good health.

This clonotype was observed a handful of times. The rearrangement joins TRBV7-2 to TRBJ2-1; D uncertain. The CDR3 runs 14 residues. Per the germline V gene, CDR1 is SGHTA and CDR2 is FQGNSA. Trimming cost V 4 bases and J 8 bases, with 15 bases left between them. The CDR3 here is CASSYWASRDEQFF. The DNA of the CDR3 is TGTGCCAGCAGCTATTGGGCGTCCCGGGATGAGCAGTTCTTC.

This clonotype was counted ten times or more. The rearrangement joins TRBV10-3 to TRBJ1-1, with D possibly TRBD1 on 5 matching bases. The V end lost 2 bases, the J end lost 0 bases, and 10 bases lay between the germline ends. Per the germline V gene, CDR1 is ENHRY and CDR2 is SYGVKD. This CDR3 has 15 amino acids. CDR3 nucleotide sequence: TGTGCCATCAGTGAGGCTAGACAGCTGAACACTGAAGCTTTCTTT. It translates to CAISEARQLNTEAFF.

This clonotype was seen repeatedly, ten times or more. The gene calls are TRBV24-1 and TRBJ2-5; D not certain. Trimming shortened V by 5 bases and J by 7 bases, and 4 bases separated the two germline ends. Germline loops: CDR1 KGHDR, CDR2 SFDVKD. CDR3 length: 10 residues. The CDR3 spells CATSVRTQYF. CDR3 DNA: TGTGCCACCAGTGTGAGGACCCAGTACTTC.

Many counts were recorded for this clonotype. The CDR3 DNA follows: TGTGCCATCAGTGAACGGGAGCGGGGCAATGAGCAGTTCTTC. This translates into CAISERERGNEQFF. V and J are TRBV10-3 and TRBJ2-1; 7 bases line up with TRBD2. The germline V gene encodes CDR1 ENHRY and CDR2 SYGVKD. After removal of 3 bases from V and 6 bases from J, the junction contained 5 bases not matched to a gene. This CDR3 is 14 amino acids long.

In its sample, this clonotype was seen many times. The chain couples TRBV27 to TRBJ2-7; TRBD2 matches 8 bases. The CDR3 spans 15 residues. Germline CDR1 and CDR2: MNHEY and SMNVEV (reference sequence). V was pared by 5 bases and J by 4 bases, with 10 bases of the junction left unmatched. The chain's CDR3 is CASSLLTSGGYEQYF. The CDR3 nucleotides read TGTGCCAGCAGTCTCCTAACTAGCGGAGGTTACGAGCAGTACTTC.

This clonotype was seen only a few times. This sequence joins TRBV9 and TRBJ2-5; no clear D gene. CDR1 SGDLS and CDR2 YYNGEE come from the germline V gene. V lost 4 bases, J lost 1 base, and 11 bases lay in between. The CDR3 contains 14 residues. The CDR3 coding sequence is TGTGCCAGCAGCCCTACGACACTCCAAGAGACCCAGTACTTC. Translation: CASSPTTLQETQYF.